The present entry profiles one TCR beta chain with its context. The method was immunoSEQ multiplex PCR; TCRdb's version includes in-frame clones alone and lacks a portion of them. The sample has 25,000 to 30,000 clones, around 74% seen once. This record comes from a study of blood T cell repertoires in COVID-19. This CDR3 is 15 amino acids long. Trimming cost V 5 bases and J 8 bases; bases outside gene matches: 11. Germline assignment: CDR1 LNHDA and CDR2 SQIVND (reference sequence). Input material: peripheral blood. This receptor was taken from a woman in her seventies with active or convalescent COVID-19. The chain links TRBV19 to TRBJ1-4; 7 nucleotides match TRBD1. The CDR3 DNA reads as TGTGCCAGTAGTGGAGAGGGGACAGTTGAGGAAAAACTGTTTTTT. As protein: CASSGEGTVEEKLFF.